This T cell receptor beta chain came from a study of blood T cell repertoires in COVID-19. About the study: Sites across the United States, Italy and Spain contributed samples from acute and convalescent COVID-19. T cells, B-cell-depleted T cells, or PBMCs supplied cDNA or gDNA.

Per the authors' pipeline: By means of reference gene primer amplification, nucleated cell counts were estimated. TCRdb's table, derived via immunoSEQ multiplex PCR, lists solely in-frame clones and lacks some. V and J calls and clone size are as listed in that table; D and trimming were resolved from the DNA. The sample lists over 45,000 clones, around 85% occurring once. CDR1 SQVTM and CDR2 ANQGSEA come from the germline V gene. J lost 15 bases, V lost 5 bases, and 13 bases had no gene match. The CDR3 runs 12 residues. This clonotype originated in a man between 70 and 80 years old with active COVID-19. The sample taken for sequencing was peripheral blood. The chain recombines TRBV29-1 with TRBJ2-3, with TRBD2 matching 8 bases. In nucleotides, the CDR3 is TGCAGCGTTAAAGTGTCCGGACTAGCCTTTTATTTT. Its protein is CSVKVSGLAFYF.